A single sample is the source of the 15 T cell receptor beta chains below, sequenced in a study of OX40 agonist ivuxolimab in advanced cancers. Generated by immunoSEQ multiplex PCR, the TCRdb table keeps only in-frame clones and is missing some. The sample records some 30,000 clones, roughly 87% being singletons. The material was CD4+ or CD8+ T cells sorted from blood, obtained in a trial of the OX40 agonist ivuxolimab. The source is an adult with an advanced solid tumor such as melanoma, head and neck, liver or kidney cancer.

The CDR3 bases are TGTGCCAGCAGCTCGGTGGACAGGGAGGGTGAAAAACTGTTTTTT. It specifies CASSSVDREGEKLFF. The chain joins TRBV5-8 to TRBJ1-4, with TRBD1 matching 8 bases. This CDR3 has 15 residues. CDR1 and CDR2 (germline): SGHTS, YDEGEE. Losses at the gene ends were 3 bases for V and 7 bases for J; bases not matched to a gene: 8.

Of note for this clone: Compared with germline, one end of the junction differs, possibly owing to a read error. This chain uses TRBV5-6 with TRBJ2-2; TRBD2 matches 11 bases. CDR3 size: 17 residues. In germline, CDR1 is SGHDT, CDR2 YYEEEE. CDR3 sequence: CASSLGASGRRAGEPFF. The CDR3 bases are TGTGCCAGCAGCCTGGGCGCTAGCGGGAGGAGGGCCGGGGAGCCGTTTTTT.

The chain links TRBV30 to TRBJ1-1; a weak D match, TRBD1 (6 bases). The CDR3 covers 13 residues. CDR1 and CDR2 (germline): GTSNPN, SVGIG (reference sequence). The V end was cut by 3 bases, the J end by 6 bases, with 14 bases between. The CDR3 region has the DNA TGTGCCTGGAGGGCCAGGGGTCAGGCTGAAGCTTTCTTT. It codes for CAWRARGQAEAFF. Full variable domain (rest looked up from reference TRBV30 and TRBJ1-1): SQTIHQWPATLVQPVGSPLSLECTVEGTSNPNLYWYRQAAGRGLQLLFYSVGIGQISSEVPQNLSASRPQDRQFILSSKKLLLSDSGFYLCAWRARGQAEAFFGQGTRLTVV.

The chain couples TRBV4-3 to TRBJ1-4, with TRBD1 identical over 10 bases. Germline V lookup: CDR1 LGHNA, CDR2 YSLEER. CDR3 length: 16 amino acids. V dropped 3 bases and J dropped 10; count of bases not matched to a gene: 11. As DNA, the CDR3 is TGCGCCAGCAGCCACCAAGGGACAGGGGCCTTTCGAAAACTGTTTTTT. It codes for CASSHQGTGAFRKLFF.

The table lists this clone with a count of one. The chain carries TRBV28 and TRBJ2-5, with D perhaps matching TRBD2 (5 bases). The germline V gene has CDR1 MDHEN and CDR2 SYDVKM. V lost 3 bases to trimming and J lost 1 base, with 15 bases between them. The CDR3 has 16 residues. The CDR3 protein is CASSFPPGVFQETQYF. The CDR3 coding sequence is TGTGCCAGCAGTTTTCCCCCCGGGGTTTTCCAAGAGACCCAGTACTTC.

This clone was seen only once. This chain connects TRBV4-1 to TRBJ2-6; tentatively, D is TRBD1 (5 bases). Deletions cut 0 bases from V and 3 bases from J, with 12 bases between. Germline V CDR1 and CDR2: MGHRA, YSYEKL. This CDR3 is 17 amino acids long. CDR3 DNA sequence: TGCGCCAGCAGCCAAGATCCAGGGCCTGGTGGGGCCAACGTCCTGACTTTC. Protein sequence: CASSQDPGPGGANVLTF.

The rearrangement links TRBV10-3 to TRBJ1-4; possibly TRBD1 for D (6 bases). This CDR3 comprises 13 residues. V lost 7 bases, J lost 6 bases, and 12 bases lay in between. The germline V gene has CDR1 ENHRY and CDR2 SYGVKD. In nucleotides, the CDR3 is TGTGCCATCAATTCAGGGGCCGATGAAAAACTGTTTTTT. Translated, it gives CAINSGADEKLFF.

The V and J genes are TRBV27 and TRBJ2-1; 9 positions match TRBD2. The germline V gene has CDR1 MNHEY and CDR2 SMNVEV (reference sequence). J was trimmed by 6 bases and V by 2 bases; bases with no gene match: 2. The CDR3 loop spans 14 amino acids. The CDR3 nucleotides are TGTGCCAGCAGTTTAGGCGGGAGGGCCAATGAGCAGTTCTTC. Protein: CASSLGGRANEQFF.

V usage is TRBV27 and J usage is TRBJ1-2, with 7 bases identical to TRBD1. The junction had 2 bases not matched to a gene; V was cut back by 3 bases and J by 1 base. The CDR3 runs to 14 residues. Germline CDR1 is MNHEY and CDR2 is SMNVEV (reference sequence). This chain's CDR3 is CASSLTGYNYGYTF. DNA for the CDR3: TGTGCCAGCAGTTTGACAGGGTATAACTATGGCTACACCTTC.

V is TRBV28 and J is TRBJ1-1; a possible D gene is TRBD1 (5 bases). Germline CDR1 reads MDHEN; CDR2 reads SYDVKM. The germline V and J ends were trimmed by 8 bases and 0 bases, with 13 bases remaining between them. The CDR3 loop spans 14 amino acids. The CDR3 DNA is TGTGCCAGCGATCGGGACTTCATGAACACTGAAGCTTTCTTT. This encodes CASDRDFMNTEAFF.

The V and J genes are TRBV13 and TRBJ2-1; 8 bases line up with TRBD1. Losses at the gene ends were 5 bases for V and 6 bases for J; bases not matched to a gene: 6. Germline values: CDR1 PRHDT, CDR2 FYEKMQ (reference sequence). CDR3 length: 14 amino acids. DNA for the CDR3: TGTGCCAGCAGCCAAAGGACAGGGCTCAATGAGCAGTTCTTC. It specifies CASSQRTGLNEQFF.

This sequence joins TRBV19 and TRBJ2-1; perhaps D is TRBD1 or TRBD2 (5 bases each). Germline CDR1 and CDR2: LNHDA and SQIVND (reference sequence). The CDR3 has 14 amino acids. Trimming stripped 3 bases from V and 10 bases from J, with 16 bases between. The CDR3: CASSIEGTMVEQFF. The CDR3 DNA reads as TGTGCCAGTAGTATCGAGGGGACGATGGTAGAGCAGTTCTTC.

CDR3 bases: TGTGCCAGTAGCGTCAGAGATCATACGCAGTATTTT. Amino acid sequence: CASSVRDHTQYF. The chain has TRBV25-1 and TRBJ2-3; weak D call: TRBD2 (5 bases). Trimming cost V 9 bases and J 7 bases, with 14 bases left between them. Germline CDR1 and CDR2: MGHDK and SYGVNS. The CDR3 runs to 12 residues.

The rearrangement uses TRBV4-3 and TRBJ2-3; unclear D gene. The CDR3 runs 16 residues. Germline CDR1 and CDR2: LGHNA and YSLEER. V was clipped by 0 bases and J by 1 base, with 11 bases between them. CDR3 sequence (DNA): TGCGCCAGCAGCCAAGATCTGGGTTTAGGCACAGATACGCAGTATTTT. Translated: CASSQDLGLGTDTQYF.

The chain combines TRBV4-1 with TRBJ2-3; maybe TRBD2 (6 bases). V lost 6 bases to trimming and J lost 5 bases, with 15 bases between them. In germline, CDR1 is MGHRA, CDR2 YSYEKL. The length of the CDR3 is 14 residues. CDR3: CASRNFGGEDTQYF. In DNA form, the CDR3 reads TGCGCCAGCAGAAACTTCGGGGGTGAAGATACGCAGTATTTT.